The clone carrying this T cell receptor beta chain turned up a few times. Participants, 18 to 89 years old, spanned under 25 US areas. Cohort assignment relied on participant-reported clinical history. The data derive from a study of blood T cell repertoires in COVID-19. Background on the study: PBMCs, B-cell-depleted T cells, or T cells were the source of the cDNA or gDNA that made up the material.

Produced via immunoSEQ multiplex PCR; TCRdb's table is partial and in-frame only. The sample records 180,000 or so clones, over 75% being singletons. This clonotype was obtained from a woman aged 18-35 years who had recovered from COVID-19. The specimen was PBMCs or T cells enriched from blood (not recorded which).

Written as DNA, the CDR3 is TGTGCCATCAGCGGGACAGGGTTACACTATGGCTACACCTTC. Amino acid sequence: CAISGTGLHYGYTF. The chain joins TRBV10-3 to TRBJ1-2; 9 nucleotides agree with TRBD1. V lost 6 bases and J lost 3; bases outside the gene matches: 5. The length of the CDR3 is 14 residues. Germline V lookup: CDR1 ENHRY, CDR2 SYGVKD.